This T cell receptor (beta chain) was captured by sequencing in a study of Graves' ophthalmopathy and Graves' hyperthyroidism. TCR beta CDR3 amplification used RNA transcripts. Second-round multiplex PCR came after a first-round RT-PCR that employed HTBI primers. From the multiplex PCR reads, TCRdb called clonotypes with MiXCR, one entry per CDR3 protein. The sample has 200,000 to 250,000 distinct CDR3 sequences, just under 30% seen once; the top ten hold about 9.1%. Details on this clonotype: Antigen specificity is unknown.

Study results and caveats: The majority of expanded thyroid clonotypes above 0.001 frequency also occurred in blood.

PBMCs stemmed from over 8 ml of fresh peripheral blood. The CDR3 extends over 16 amino acids. Trimming cost V 5 bases and J 4 bases; bases outside gene matches: 11. Germline V gene data show CDR1 as PRHDT and CDR2 as FYEKMQ (reference sequence). The specimen sequenced was peripheral blood. The chain employs TRBV13 and TRBJ1-2; TRBD1 aligns across 9 bases. This TCR derives from a man aged 45 to 65 with Graves' ophthalmopathy. The CDR3 DNA reads as TGTGCCAGCAGCGCATTATCGGGACAGGGATTCTATGGCTACACCTTC. It codes for CASSALSGQGFYGYTF.